These 2 T cell receptor beta chains were all obtained from the same sample, sequenced in a study of T cell repertoires in cytomegalovirus infection. Via MiXCR, TCRdb re-called the reads, giving one row per CDR3 protein. Altogether 900,000 to 950,000 distinct CDR3 sequences are present, around 31% being singletons, with the ten largest covering around 15%. These receptors' targets are unknown. This specimen was cultured CD8+ T cells from PBMCs, taken from culture after CMV antigen stimulation. All receptors derive from a human donor in good health (CMV status not recorded). Some clones in this sample may be carry-over from other donors' samples.

This clonotype was seen a few times. The genes are TRBV19 and TRBJ2-1, with D perhaps TRBD2 (5 bases). Germline CDR1 reads LNHDA; CDR2 reads SQIVND (reference sequence). The CDR3 sequence is 16 residues long. V was pared by 1 base and J by 2 bases, with 12 bases between. CDR3 protein: CASSIGSSGPYNEQFF. The CDR3 nucleotides read TGTGCCAGTAGTATAGGAAGCAGCGGCCCCTACAATGAGCAGTTCTTC.

The sample holds a few counts of this clonotype. J is TRBJ1-1 and V is TRBV6-2 or TRBV6-3; possibly TRBD1 for D (5 bases). Between the trimmed V and J ends, which lost 1 base and 4 bases, there was a span of 10 bases. The CDR3 extends over 14 amino acids. Germline V gene sequence: CDR1 MNHEY, CDR2 SVGEGT. CDR3 in amino acids: CASSYFGAGTEAFF. CDR3 DNA: TGTGCCAGCAGTTACTTTGGGGCCGGCACTGAAGCTTTCTTT.